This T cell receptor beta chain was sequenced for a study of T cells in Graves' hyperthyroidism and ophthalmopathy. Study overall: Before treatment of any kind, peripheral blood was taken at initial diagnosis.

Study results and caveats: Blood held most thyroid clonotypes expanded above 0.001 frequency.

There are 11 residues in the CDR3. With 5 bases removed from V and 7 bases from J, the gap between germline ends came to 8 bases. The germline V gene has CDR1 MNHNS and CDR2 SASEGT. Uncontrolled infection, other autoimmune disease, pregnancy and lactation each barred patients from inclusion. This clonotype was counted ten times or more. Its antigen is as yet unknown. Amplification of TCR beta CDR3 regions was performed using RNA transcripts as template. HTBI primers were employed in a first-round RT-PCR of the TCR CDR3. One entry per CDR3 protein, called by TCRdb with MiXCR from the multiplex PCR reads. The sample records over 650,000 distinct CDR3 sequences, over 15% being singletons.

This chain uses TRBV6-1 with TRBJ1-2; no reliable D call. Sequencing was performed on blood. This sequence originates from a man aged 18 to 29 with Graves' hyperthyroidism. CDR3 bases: TGTGCCAGCAGTTCCGGAGGTGGCTACACCTTC. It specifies CASSSGGGYTF.